These 4 T cell receptor beta chains originate from one sample sequenced in a study of T cell changes during pregnancy in multiple sclerosis. Produced via immunoSEQ multiplex PCR; TCRdb's table is partial and in-frame only. Counted here are about 71,000 clones, 75% to 95% occurring once; the ten biggest clones make up less than 6%. Here the sequenced sample was CD8+ T cells from peripheral blood mononuclear cells, taken before pregnancy. The receptors stem from a female donor with multiple sclerosis, enrolled in a pregnancy study.

This chain connects TRBV11-3 to TRBJ2-2, with 7 bases matching TRBD1. The CDR3 loop spans 17 amino acids. V was pared by 6 bases and J by 1 base, with 11 bases of the junction left unmatched. The germline V gene has CDR1 SGHNT and CDR2 YENEEA. The chain's CDR3 is CASSNLYRGLNTGELFF. The CDR3, as DNA: TGTGCCAGCAGTAACCTTTACAGGGGCCTGAACACCGGGGAGCTGTTTTTT.

J is TRBJ1-2 and V is TRBV9, with TRBD1 matching 8 bases. The V gene end was trimmed by 4 bases and the J gene end by 0 bases; junction bases not matched to a gene: 5. In germline, CDR1 is SGDLS, CDR2 YYNGEE. This CDR3 comprises 15 residues. In nucleotides, the CDR3 is TGTGCCAGCAGCACGGGACAGGCCGCTAACTATGGCTACACCTTC. It encodes CASSTGQAANYGYTF.

CDR3 bases: TGTGCCAGCATCTACGGTGGAGCGGGGGGGTATGGCTACACCTTC. This gives the protein CASIYGGAGGYGYTF. V and J are TRBV6-5 and TRBJ1-2, with a weak D call TRBD1 (5 bases). The V end was cut by 7 bases, the J end by 5 bases, with 20 bases between. Germline values: CDR1 MNHEY, CDR2 SVGAGI. The length of the CDR3 is 15 residues.

The V gene is TRBV29-1, the J gene TRBJ2-1; TRBD1 matches at 10 bases. CDR3 length: 12 residues. J lost 15 bases, V lost 6 bases, and 11 bases had no gene match. In germline, CDR1 is SQVTM, CDR2 ANQGSEA. The CDR3 protein is CSVGQGEGRPFF. Here the CDR3 DNA reads TGCAGCGTCGGACAGGGGGAAGGGAGGCCGTTCTTC.